The clone carrying this T cell receptor (beta chain) was recorded a few times. The target antigen is unknown. Reverse transcribing all isolated RNA meant expressed TCRB transcripts were sequenced. Sequenced naive, central memory and regulatory T cell samples produced an average of roughly 3.5 million reads. The table came from immunoSEQ multiplex PCR; TCRdb's copy has only in-frame clones and leaves some out. The table records a few hundred thousand clones, 24% of them present only once. This sample was included in a study of beta chain features in type 1 diabetes. The study's findings and limits: Shorter TCRB CDR3s, moderately but significantly so, marked every one of the four CD4+ subsets in Type 1 diabetes patients.

The TCR sequence derives from a woman in her 30s with type 1 diabetes. The sequencing sample was made of naive CD4+ T cells from blood.

The DNA for the CDR3 is TGTGCCAGCAGCGTAGACCCCCTGGGACTAGCGGGAGTCAATGAGCAGTTCTTC. It translates to CASSVDPLGLAGVNEQFF. The rearrangement uses TRBV9 and TRBJ2-1; 14 nucleotides align to TRBD2. Per germline, CDR1 SGDLS and CDR2 YYNGEE. This CDR3 has 18 residues. The junction had 8 bases not matched to a gene; V was cut back by 0 bases and J by 6 bases.